This entry describes one TCR beta chain. This entry comes from a study of blood T cell repertoires in COVID-19. Study overall: The origin of the acute and convalescent COVID-19 samples was the United States, Italy and Spain. Sources were T cells, B-cell-depleted T cells, or PBMCs; the material itself was cDNA or gDNA.

This CDR3 has 12 residues. Between the trimmed V and J ends, which lost 9 bases and 0 bases, there was a span of 8 bases. Germline V gene data show CDR1 as LNHDA and CDR2 as SQIVND (reference sequence). Per the authors' pipeline: Amplification from reference gene primers served as the basis for estimated nucleated cell counts. Assay used: immunoSEQ multiplex PCR; TCRdb lists only in-frame clones, some missing. The DNA was the basis for D and trimming; V, J and clone size are from that table. The sample comprises 250,000 to 300,000 clones, about four fifths of which are singletons, and around 3.2% rests with the top ten.

The J gene is TRBJ2-5, the V gene TRBV19; D ambiguous. This sequence was found in a woman aged 55-70 years with active or convalescent COVID-19. Sequenced: peripheral blood. The CDR3: CASRRDQETQYF. CDR3 bases: TGTGCCAGCAGACGGGACCAAGAGACCCAGTACTTC.